Sequencing of this T cell receptor (beta chain) was carried out in a study of neurological immune-mediated disorders. Findings and caveats of the study: HTLV-1-associated myelopathy led in TCR clonal expansion, while multiple sclerosis ranked lowest, below healthy controls.

There are many counts of this clonotype. Its antigen is unknown. The unsorted libraries were made from 2 million PBMCs kept at -80 C. CDR1 and CDR2 (germline): DFQATT, SNEGSKA (reference sequence). The J segment lost 2 bases and the V segment lost 1 base, leaving 8 bases of the junction unmatched. CDR3 length: 15 amino acids. Template-switch 5'RACE cDNA synthesis added a 10-nucleotide unique molecular identifier. In TCRdb, the 5' RACE reads were re-called with MiXCR into one record per CDR3 protein. Of about 53,000 distinct CDR3 sequences listed, roughly 17% are singletons. Sequences were obtained from PBMCs. The chain combines TRBV20-1 with TRBJ2-7, with 7 bases fitting TRBD1. The clonotype originates from a man aged 55-75 years in good health. This chain's CDR3 is CSARGGTGATYEQYF. CDR3 coding DNA: TGCAGTGCTAGAGGTGGAACAGGGGCGACCTACGAGCAGTACTTC.